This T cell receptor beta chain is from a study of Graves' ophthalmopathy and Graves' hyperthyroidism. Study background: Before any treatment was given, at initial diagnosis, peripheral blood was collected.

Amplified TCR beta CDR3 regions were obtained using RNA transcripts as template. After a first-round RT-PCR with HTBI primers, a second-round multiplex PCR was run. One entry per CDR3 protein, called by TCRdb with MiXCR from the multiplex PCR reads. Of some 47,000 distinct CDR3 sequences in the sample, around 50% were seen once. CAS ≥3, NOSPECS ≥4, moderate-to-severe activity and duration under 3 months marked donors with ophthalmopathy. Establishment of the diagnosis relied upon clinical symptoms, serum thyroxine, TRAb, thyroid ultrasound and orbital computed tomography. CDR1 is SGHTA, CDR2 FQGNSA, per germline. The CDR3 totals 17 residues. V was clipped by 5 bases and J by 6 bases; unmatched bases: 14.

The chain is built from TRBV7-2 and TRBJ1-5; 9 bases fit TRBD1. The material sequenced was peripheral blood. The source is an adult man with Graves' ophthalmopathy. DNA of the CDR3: TGTGCCAGCAGCCAAGATGGAGGGGACAGGGCCCTTCAGCCCCAGCATTTT. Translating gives CASSQDGGDRALQPQHF.